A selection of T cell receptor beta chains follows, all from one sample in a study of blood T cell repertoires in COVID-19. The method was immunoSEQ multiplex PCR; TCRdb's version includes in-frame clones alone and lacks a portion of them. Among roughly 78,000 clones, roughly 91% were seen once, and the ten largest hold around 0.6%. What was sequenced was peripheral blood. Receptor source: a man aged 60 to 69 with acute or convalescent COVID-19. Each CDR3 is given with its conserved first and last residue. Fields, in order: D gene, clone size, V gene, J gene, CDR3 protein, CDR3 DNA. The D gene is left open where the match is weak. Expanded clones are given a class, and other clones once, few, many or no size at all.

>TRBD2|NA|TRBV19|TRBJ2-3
CASSKLPPRRAGGRSTDTQYF
TGTGCCAGTAGTAAACTCCCGCCTAGGAGAGCGGGGGGGCGGAGCACAGATACGCAGTATTTT
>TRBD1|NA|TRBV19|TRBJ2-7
CASSPRDRGKIQYF
TGTGCCAGTAGTCCCAGGGACAGGGGCAAAATTCAGTACTTC
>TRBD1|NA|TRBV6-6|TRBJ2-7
CASSYSEGQGYEQYF
TGTGCCAGCAGTTACTCCGAGGGACAGGGCTACGAGCAGTACTTC
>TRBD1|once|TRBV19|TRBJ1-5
CASSIKGASNQPQHF
TGTGCCAGTAGTATTAAGGGGGCGAGCAATCAGCCCCAGCATTTT
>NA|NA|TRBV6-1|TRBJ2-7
CASSEQAEQYF
TGTGCCAGCAGTGAACAGGCCGAGCAGTACTTC
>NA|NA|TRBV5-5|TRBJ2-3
CASSLLTGTDTQYF
TGTGCCAGCAGCCTGTTGACAGGCACAGATACGCAGTATTTT
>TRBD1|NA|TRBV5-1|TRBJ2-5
CASSLMGQGSGETQYF
TGCGCCAGCAGCTTGATGGGACAGGGATCCGGTGAGACCCAGTACTTC
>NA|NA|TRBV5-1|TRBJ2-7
CASSLAFVRDEQYF
TGCGCCAGCAGCTTGGCCTTCGTACGCGACGAGCAGTACTTC
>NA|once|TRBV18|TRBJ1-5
CASSPGTLSQPQHF
TGTGCCAGCTCCCCCGGGACACTGAGTCAGCCCCAGCATTTT
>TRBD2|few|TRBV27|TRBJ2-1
CASSQLAGVGYNEQFF
TGTGCCAGCAGCCAACTAGCGGGAGTCGGTTACAATGAGCAGTTCTTC
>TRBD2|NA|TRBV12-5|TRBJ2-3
CASGLVSRGRGVDTQYF
TGTGCTAGTGGTTTGGTAAGTCGTGGGCGGGGGGTAGATACGCAGTATTTT
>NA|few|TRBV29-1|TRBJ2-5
CSLGQQETQYF
TGCAGCCTCGGACAGCAAGAGACCCAGTACTTC
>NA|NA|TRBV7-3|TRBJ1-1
CASSLAPRSTEAFF
TGTGCCAGCAGCTTAGCCCCCAGGTCCACTGAAGCTTTCTTT
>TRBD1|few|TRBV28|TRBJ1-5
CASSQQGELGQPQHF
TGTGCCAGCAGCCAACAGGGGGAACTAGGACAGCCCCAGCATTTT
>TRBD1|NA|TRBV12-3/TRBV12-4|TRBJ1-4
CASSLSHDRVFF
TGTGCCAGCAGTCTATCTCACGACAGGGTGTTTTTT
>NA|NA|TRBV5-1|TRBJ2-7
CASSRGPSSPYEQYF
TGCGCCAGCAGCCGAGGACCATCTAGCCCCTACGAGCAGTACTTC
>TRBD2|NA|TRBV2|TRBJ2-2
CASTLPGLAGRTGELFF
TGTGCCAGCACCCTTCCGGGACTAGCGGGAAGGACCGGGGAGCTGTTTTTT
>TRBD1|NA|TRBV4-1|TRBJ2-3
CASSQEEARTGNDF
TGCGCCAGCAGCCAAGAAGAGGCGAGGACAGGGAACGACTTT
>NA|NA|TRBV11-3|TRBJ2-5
CASSLTSGSETQYF
TGTGCCAGCAGCCTTACATCGGGGTCAGAGACCCAGTACTTC
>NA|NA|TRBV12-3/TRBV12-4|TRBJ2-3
CASSRADTQYF
TGTGCCAGCAGTCGCGCGGATACGCAGTATTTT
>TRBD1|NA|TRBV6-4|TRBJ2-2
CASSEQTGPTGELFF
TGTGCCAGCAGTGAACAGACAGGGCCCACCGGGGAGCTGTTTTTT
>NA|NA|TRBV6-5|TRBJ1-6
CASSYTGVLEGSPLHF
TGTGCCAGCAGTTACACGGGGGTCCTCGAAGGATCACCCCTCCACTTT
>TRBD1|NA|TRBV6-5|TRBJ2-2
CASTHRGRGTGELFF
TGTGCCAGCACCCACAGGGGGCGCGGCACCGGGGAGCTGTTTTTT
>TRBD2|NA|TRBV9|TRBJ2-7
CASRKPSGTLFYEQYF
TGTGCCAGCAGAAAGCCTAGCGGGACCCTCTTCTACGAGCAGTACTTC
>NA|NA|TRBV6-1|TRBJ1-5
CASSAPGVLGNQPQHF
TGTGCCAGCAGTGCACCAGGGGTTTTGGGCAATCAGCCCCAGCATTTT
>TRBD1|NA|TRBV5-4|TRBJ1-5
CASSVQGANQPQHF
TGTGCCAGCAGCGTTCAGGGGGCCAATCAGCCCCAGCATTTT
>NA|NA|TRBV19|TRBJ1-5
CASSITGNQPQHF
TGTGCCAGTAGTATAACAGGGAATCAGCCCCAGCATTTT
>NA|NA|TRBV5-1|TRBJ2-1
CASSLGQPLWDEQFF
TGCGCCAGCAGCTTAGGACAGCCCCTCTGGGATGAGCAGTTCTTC